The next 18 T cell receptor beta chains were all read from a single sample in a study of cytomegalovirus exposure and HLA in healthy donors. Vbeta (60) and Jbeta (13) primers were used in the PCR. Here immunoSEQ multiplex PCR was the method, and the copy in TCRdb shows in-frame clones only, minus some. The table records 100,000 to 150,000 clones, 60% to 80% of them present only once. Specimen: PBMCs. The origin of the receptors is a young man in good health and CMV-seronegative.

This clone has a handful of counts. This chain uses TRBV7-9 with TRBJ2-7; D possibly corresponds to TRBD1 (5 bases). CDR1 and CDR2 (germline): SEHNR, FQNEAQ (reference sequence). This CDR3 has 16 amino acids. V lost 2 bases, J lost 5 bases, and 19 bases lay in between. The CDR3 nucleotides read TGTGCCAGCAGCTTATTTAAAGGGGCCTACGGTGACGAGCAGTACTTC. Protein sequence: CASSLFKGAYGDEQYF.

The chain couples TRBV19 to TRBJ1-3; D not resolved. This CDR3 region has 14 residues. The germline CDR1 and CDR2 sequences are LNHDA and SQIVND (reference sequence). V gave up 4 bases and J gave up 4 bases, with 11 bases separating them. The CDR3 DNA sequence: TGTGCCAGTAGTACCCAAGGAGGCGGAAACACCATATATTTT. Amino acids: CASSTQGGGNTIYF. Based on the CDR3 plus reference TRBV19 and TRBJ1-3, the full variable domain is DGGITQSPKYLFRKEGQNVTLSCEQNLNHDAMYWYRQDPGQGLRLIYYSQIVNDFQKGDIAEGYSVSREKKESFPLTVTSAQKNPTAFYLCASSTQGGGNTIYFGEGSWLTVV.

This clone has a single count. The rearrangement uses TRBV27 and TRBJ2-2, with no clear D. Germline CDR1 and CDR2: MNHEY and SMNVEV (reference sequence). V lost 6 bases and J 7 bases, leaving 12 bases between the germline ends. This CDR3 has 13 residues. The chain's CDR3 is CASRSDLDGELFF. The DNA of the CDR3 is TGTGCCAGCAGGAGCGATCTGGACGGGGAGCTGTTTTTT.

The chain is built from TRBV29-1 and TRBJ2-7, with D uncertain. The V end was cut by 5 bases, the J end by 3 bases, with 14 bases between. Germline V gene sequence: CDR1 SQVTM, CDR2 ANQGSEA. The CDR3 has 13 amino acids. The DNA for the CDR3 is TGCAGCGTTAGAGTGACAAGTCTCTACGAGCAGTACTTC. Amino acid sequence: CSVRVTSLYEQYF.

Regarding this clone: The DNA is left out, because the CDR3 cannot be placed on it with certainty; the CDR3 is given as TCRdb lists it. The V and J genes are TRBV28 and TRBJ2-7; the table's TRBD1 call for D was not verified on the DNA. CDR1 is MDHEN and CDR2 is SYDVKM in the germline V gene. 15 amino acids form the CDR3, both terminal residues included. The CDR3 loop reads CASSFLAGFPYEQYF.

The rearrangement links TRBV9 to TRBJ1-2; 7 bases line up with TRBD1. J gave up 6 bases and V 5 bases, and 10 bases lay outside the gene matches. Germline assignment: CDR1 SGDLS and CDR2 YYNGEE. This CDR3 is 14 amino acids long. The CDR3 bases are TGTGCCAGCAGTAGCACAGGGGAACCTGATGGCTACACCTTC. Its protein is CASSSTGEPDGYTF.

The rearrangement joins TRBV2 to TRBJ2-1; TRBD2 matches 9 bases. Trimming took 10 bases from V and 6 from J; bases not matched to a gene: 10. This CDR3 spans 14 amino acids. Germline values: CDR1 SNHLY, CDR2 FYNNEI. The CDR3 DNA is TGTGCCACCCGCGGGGGGGCCCTTGTCAATGAGCAGTTCTTC. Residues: CATRGGALVNEQFF. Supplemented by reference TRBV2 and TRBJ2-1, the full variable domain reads EPEVTQTPSHQVTQMGQEVILRCVPISNHLYFYWYRQILGQKVEFLVSFYNNEISEKSEIFDDQFSVERPDGSNFTLKIRSTKLEDSAMYFCATRGGALVNEQFFGPGTRLTVL.

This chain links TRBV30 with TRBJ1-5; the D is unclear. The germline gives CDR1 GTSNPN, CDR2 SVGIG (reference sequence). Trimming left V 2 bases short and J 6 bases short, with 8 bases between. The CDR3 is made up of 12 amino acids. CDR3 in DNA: TGTGCCTGGAGTAGCGGCAGTCAGCCCCAGCATTTT. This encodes CAWSSGSQPQHF.

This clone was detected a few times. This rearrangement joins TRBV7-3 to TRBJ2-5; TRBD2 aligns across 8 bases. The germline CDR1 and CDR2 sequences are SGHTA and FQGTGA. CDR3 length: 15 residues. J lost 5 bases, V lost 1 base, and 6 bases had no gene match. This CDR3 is CASSLRGSGGETQYF. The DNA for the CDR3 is TGTGCCAGCAGCTTAAGGGGCAGCGGGGGTGAGACCCAGTACTTC.

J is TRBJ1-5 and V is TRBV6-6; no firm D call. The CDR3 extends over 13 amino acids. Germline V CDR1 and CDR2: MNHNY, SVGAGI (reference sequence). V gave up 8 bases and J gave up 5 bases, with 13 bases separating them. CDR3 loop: CASLLTGYQPQHF. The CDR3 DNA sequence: TGTGCCAGCCTCTTAACCGGGTATCAGCCCCAGCATTTT.

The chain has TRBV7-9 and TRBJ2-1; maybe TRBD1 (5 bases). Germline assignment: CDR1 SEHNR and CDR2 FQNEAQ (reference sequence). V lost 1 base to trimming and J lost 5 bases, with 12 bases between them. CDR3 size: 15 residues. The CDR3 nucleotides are TGTGCCAGCAGCTTAGGGTGGGGCAAAAACAATGAGCAGTTCTTC. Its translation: CASSLGWGKNNEQFF.

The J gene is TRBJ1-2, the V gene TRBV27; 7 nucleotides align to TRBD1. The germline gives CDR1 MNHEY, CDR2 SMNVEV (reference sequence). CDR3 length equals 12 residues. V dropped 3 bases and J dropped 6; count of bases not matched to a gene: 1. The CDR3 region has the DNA TGTGCCAGCAGTTTCACAGGGGATGGCTACACCTTC. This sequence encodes CASSFTGDGYTF.

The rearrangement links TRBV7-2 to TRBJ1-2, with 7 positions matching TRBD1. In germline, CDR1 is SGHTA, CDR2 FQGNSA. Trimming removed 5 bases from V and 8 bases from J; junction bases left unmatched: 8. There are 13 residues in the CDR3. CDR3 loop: CASSPRGQLGYTF. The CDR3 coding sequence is TGTGCCAGCAGCCCTCGGGGACAGTTAGGCTACACCTTC.

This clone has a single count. CDR3 sequence: CASRGTVVISSYNSPLHF. The DNA of the CDR3 is TGTGCCAGCAGAGGGACAGTAGTTATTAGCTCCTATAATTCACCCCTCCACTTT. This chain joins TRBV7-2 and TRBJ1-6, with TRBD1 identical over 7 bases. J was trimmed by 0 bases and V by 6 bases; bases with no gene match: 11. Germline-derived CDR1 and CDR2 are SGHTA and FQGNSA. This CDR3 spans 18 amino acids.

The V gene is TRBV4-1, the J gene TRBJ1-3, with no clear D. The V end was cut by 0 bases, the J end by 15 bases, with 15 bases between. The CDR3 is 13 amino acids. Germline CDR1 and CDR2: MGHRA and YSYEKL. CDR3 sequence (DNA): TGCGCCAGCAGCCAAGATCGGGGTCTGATCCCATATTTT. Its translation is CASSQDRGLIPYF.

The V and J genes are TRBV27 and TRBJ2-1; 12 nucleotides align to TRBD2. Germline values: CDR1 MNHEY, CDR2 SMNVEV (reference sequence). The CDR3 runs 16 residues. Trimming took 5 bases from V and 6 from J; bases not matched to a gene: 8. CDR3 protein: CASSTYSSGGANEQFF. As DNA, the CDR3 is TGTGCCAGCAGTACATATTCTAGCGGGGGGGCCAATGAGCAGTTCTTC.

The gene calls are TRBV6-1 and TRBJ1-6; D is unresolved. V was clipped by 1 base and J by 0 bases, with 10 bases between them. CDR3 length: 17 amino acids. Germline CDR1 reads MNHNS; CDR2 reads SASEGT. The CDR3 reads CASSEEGRSSYNSPLHF. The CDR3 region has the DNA TGTGCCAGCAGTGAAGAAGGGAGAAGCTCCTATAATTCACCCCTCCACTTT.

This chain's CDR3 is CASSSIPAGVQETQYF. In nucleotides, the CDR3 is TGTGCCAGCAGTTCCATCCCAGCGGGGGTACAAGAGACCCAGTACTTC. The V call is TRBV2, the J call TRBJ2-5; 8 bases fit TRBD2. The germline V gene has CDR1 SNHLY and CDR2 FYNNEI. With V trimmed by 5 bases and J by 2 bases, 10 bases remained unmatched. The CDR3 contains 16 residues.